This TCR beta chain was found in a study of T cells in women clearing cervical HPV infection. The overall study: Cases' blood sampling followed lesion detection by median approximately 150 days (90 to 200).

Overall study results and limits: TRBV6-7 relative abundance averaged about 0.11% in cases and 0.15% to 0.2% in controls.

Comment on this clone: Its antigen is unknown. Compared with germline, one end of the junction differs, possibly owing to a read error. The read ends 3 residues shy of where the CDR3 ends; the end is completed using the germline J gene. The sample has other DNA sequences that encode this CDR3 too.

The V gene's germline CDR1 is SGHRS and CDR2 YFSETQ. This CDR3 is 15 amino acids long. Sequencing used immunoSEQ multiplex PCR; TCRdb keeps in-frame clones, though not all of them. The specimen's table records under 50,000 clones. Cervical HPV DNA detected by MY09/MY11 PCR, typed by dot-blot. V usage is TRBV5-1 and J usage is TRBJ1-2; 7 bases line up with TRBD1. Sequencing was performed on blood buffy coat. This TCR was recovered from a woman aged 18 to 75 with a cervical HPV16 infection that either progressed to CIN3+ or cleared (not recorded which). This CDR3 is CASSSGTVTHYGYTF. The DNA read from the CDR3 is TGCGCCAGCAGCTCCGGGACAGTTACCCACTATGGT. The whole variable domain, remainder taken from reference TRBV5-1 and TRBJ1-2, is KAGVTQTPRYLIKTRGQQVTLSCSPISGHRSVSWYQQTPGQGLQFLFEYFSETQRNKGNFPGRFSGRQFSNSRSEMNVSTLELGDSALYLCASSSGTVTHYGYTFGSGTRLTVV.